This is a list of T cell receptor beta chains from one sample in a study of OX40 agonist ivuxolimab in advanced cancers. Assay used: immunoSEQ multiplex PCR; TCRdb lists only in-frame clones, some missing. This sample has 40,000 to 55,000 clones; 80% occur once, and the top ten carry roughly 10%. Specimen: CD4+ or CD8+ T cells sorted from blood, collected in a trial of the OX40 agonist ivuxolimab. These receptors all stem from an adult with an advanced solid tumor such as melanoma, head and neck, liver or kidney cancer. CDR3s include the opening cysteine and the closing phenylalanine or tryptophan. The D gene is left open where the match is weak. The size field is filled for only some rows; it gives once, few, many or a size class.

.	TRBV5-1	TRBJ2-3	TRBD1	CASSPTGADTQYF	TGCGCCAGCAGCCCGACAGGGGCAGATACGCAGTATTTT
.	TRBV4-3	TRBJ2-5	TRBD2	CASSPGTSGYQETQYF	TGCGCCAGCAGCCCTGGGACTAGCGGTTACCAAGAGACCCAGTACTTC
.	TRBV7-2	TRBJ1-3	.	CASSLTRSSGNTIYF	TGTGCCAGCAGCTTAACAAGGAGCTCTGGAAACACCATATATTTT
once	TRBV27	TRBJ1-1	TRBD1	CASSFRQGRNTEAFF	TGTGCCAGCAGTTTCAGACAGGGGAGGAACACTGAAGCTTTCTTT
.	TRBV14	TRBJ1-2	.	CASSPGLGGYTF	TGTGCCAGCAGCCCAGGGCTCGGGGGCTACACCTTC
few	TRBV6-6	TRBJ2-3	.	CASGGAGSTDTQYF	TGTGCCAGCGGCGGAGCGGGCAGCACAGATACGCAGTATTTT
.	TRBV28	TRBJ1-1	.	CASSLGDYGEAFF	TGTGCCAGCAGTTTGGGGGATTATGGTGAAGCTTTCTTT
.	TRBV19	TRBJ2-5	.	CASSFSYQETQYF	TGTGCCAGTAGTTTCAGTTACCAAGAGACCCAGTACTTC
.	TRBV6-5	TRBJ2-7	.	CASSYSAQVSSYEQYF	TGTGCCAGCAGTTACTCAGCCCAGGTGAGCTCCTACGAGCAGTACTTC
once	TRBV13	TRBJ2-7	TRBD1	CASSPEGTGREQYF	TGTGCCAGCAGCCCAGAAGGGACAGGCAGAGAGCAGTACTTC
.	TRBV18	TRBJ1-4	TRBD1	CASSAGGEEKLFF	TGTGCCAGCTCAGCAGGGGGAGAGGAAAAACTGTTTTTT
.	TRBV18	TRBJ1-4	.	CASSRQENEKLFF	TGTGCCAGCTCAAGACAGGAGAATGAAAAACTGTTTTTT
.	TRBV5-1	TRBJ2-1	TRBD2	CASSFQTSGFNNEQFF	TGCGCCAGCAGCTTTCAGACTAGCGGGTTTAACAATGAGCAGTTCTTC
.	TRBV19	TRBJ2-7	.	CASTDRLFRAVRNSYEQYF	TGTGCCAGTACCGATAGGTTATTTCGTGCAGTTCGAAACTCCTACGAGCAGTACTTC
few	TRBV7-9	TRBJ1-5	.	CASSSSSGGQPQHF	TGTGCCAGCAGCTCATCTTCTGGGGGGCAGCCCCAGCATTTT
once	TRBV5-1	TRBJ1-3	.	CASSSNQGLRGNTIYF	TGCGCCAGCAGCTCAAACCAGGGGCTTCGTGGAAACACCATATATTTT
few	TRBV11-2	TRBJ2-2	.	CASTRTLTSNTGELFF	TGTGCCAGCACCAGAACCCTGACCTCGAACACCGGGGAGCTGTTTTTT
once	TRBV28	TRBJ1-5	TRBD1	CASSSGGQGNQPQHF	TGTGCCAGCAGTTCCGGGGGACAGGGGAATCAGCCCCAGCATTTT
.	TRBV30	TRBJ2-1	.	CAWSTGSYNEQFF	TGTGCCTGGAGTACCGGGAGCTACAATGAGCAGTTCTTC
.	TRBV7-8	TRBJ1-4	TRBD1	CASSFEQGATREKLFF	TGTGCCAGCAGCTTCGAACAGGGGGCAACCCGTGAAAAACTGTTTTTT
.	TRBV15	TRBJ1-4	TRBD1	CATSKPGTGISNEKLFF	TGTGCCACCAGCAAACCGGGGACAGGGATATCGAATGAAAAACTGTTTTTT
.	TRBV7-2	TRBJ2-7	TRBD2	CASSLRTSGRAYEQYF	TGTGCCAGCAGCCTCCGGACTAGCGGGAGGGCCTACGAGCAGTACTTC
.	TRBV19	TRBJ1-5	TRBD1	CASSIRAGGSNQPQHF	TGTGCCAGTAGTATTCGAGCAGGGGGAAGCAATCAGCCCCAGCATTTT
.	TRBV21-1	TRBJ1-1	.	CASSKTGPNTEAFF	TGTGCCAGCAGCAAAACGGGCCCGAACACTGAAGCTTTCTTT
.	TRBV30	TRBJ1-3	.	CAWSGEFGGNTIYF	TGTGCCTGGAGTGGGGAATTTGGTGGAAACACCATATATTTT
once	TRBV28	TRBJ1-1	.	CATLYYEAFF	TGTGCCACCCTCTACTATGAAGCTTTCTTT
once	TRBV5-4	TRBJ2-1	.	CASSLAEWSTAFF	TGTGCCAGCAGCTTGGCCGAATGGTCAACGGCGTTCTTC